The 20 T cell receptor beta chains below all came from one sample that was sequenced in a study of technical replicates of blood from several donors (dated by TCRdb to 2016 to 2017). The library was built by means of the immunoSEQ multiplex PCR assay. TCRdb obtained this table from immuneACCESS and retained in-frame rearrangements with V and J assigned. These tables miss some clones; where compared with another copy, unresolved V genes account for less than half of the shortfall, and the remainder is unexplained. The table for this sample lists under 85,000 clones; around nine tenths of them were counted only once. The ten top clones hold 0.3% to 0.5% of the sample. The sequencing input was T cells isolated from PBMCs. Receptor source: a human donor in good health.

The DNA of the CDR3 is TGTGCCAGCAGCTTAGAGCTAGCGGGATACAATGAGCAGTTCTTC. Translating gives CASSLELAGYNEQFF. The chain links TRBV7-9 to TRBJ2-1, with 9 positions matching TRBD2. CDR3 size: 15 residues. The J segment lost 4 bases and the V segment lost 1 base, leaving 2 bases of the junction unmatched. Germline loops: CDR1 SEHNR, CDR2 FQNEAQ (reference sequence).

The chain is built from TRBV4-1 and TRBJ1-4, with a tentative D call TRBD1 (5 bases). Germline lookup yields CDR1 MGHRA and CDR2 YSYEKL. The CDR3 is 15 residues long. The V and J ends lost 4 bases and 5 bases respectively, with 14 bases between them. CDR3 loop: CASSLTGTGNEKLFF. In nucleotides, the CDR3 is TGCGCCAGCAGCCTAACCGGGACTGGAAATGAAAAACTGTTTTTT.

The chain uses TRBV7-3 and TRBJ2-7; TRBD1 is a possible D gene (5 bases). Germline CDR1 SGHTA, CDR2 FQGTGA. V shed 2 bases and J shed 5 bases, with 13 bases lying between them. CDR3 size: 14 residues. This CDR3 reads CASSLSSQGDEQYF. CDR3 DNA sequence: TGTGCCAGCAGCTTATCGTCCCAAGGGGACGAGCAGTACTTC.

The V and J genes are TRBV29-1 and TRBJ2-5; weak D call: TRBD2 (6 bases). Trimming took off 5 bases at V and 4 bases at J, with 17 bases between the two ends. CDR1 is SQVTM and CDR2 is ANQGSEA in the germline V gene. This CDR3 region has 14 residues. Here the CDR3 DNA reads TGCAGCGTTTCGGGCCTAATCGGGGGAGAGACCCAGTACTTC. Its translation: CSVSGLIGGETQYF.

In its sample, this clone was seen once. The CDR3 nucleotides read TGTGCCAGCTCAGGACAGGGGAACACTGAAGCTTTCTTT. Its translation is CASSGQGNTEAFF. V and J are TRBV18 and TRBJ1-1, with TRBD1 identical over 8 bases. V shed 5 bases and J 1 base; nucleotides not matched to a gene: 0. The CDR3 has 13 residues. Per the germline V gene, CDR1 is KGHSH and CDR2 is LQKENI.

This CDR3 is CASSRTGNTEAFF. In nucleotides, the CDR3 is TGTGCCAGCAGCCGGACAGGGAACACTGAAGCTTTCTTT. The J gene is TRBJ1-1, the V gene TRBV27; 7 bases fit TRBD1. The CDR3 covers 13 residues. The junction had 2 bases not matched to a gene; V was cut back by 6 bases and J by 1 base. CDR1 and CDR2 from the germline V gene are MNHEY and SMNVEV (reference sequence).

The chain carries TRBV2 and TRBJ1-3; no definite D call. CDR1 and CDR2 (germline): SNHLY, FYNNEI. V lost 9 bases to trimming and J lost 0 bases, with 9 bases between them. This CDR3 has 13 amino acids. The CDR3 DNA reads TGTGCCAGTCGGTTCCTCTCTGGAAACACCATATATTTT. Translation gives CASRFLSGNTIYF.

The rearrangement uses TRBV7-2 and TRBJ1-5, with 10 positions matching TRBD1. The CDR3 runs 14 residues. Germline values: CDR1 SGHTA, CDR2 FQGNSA. V lost 4 bases, J lost 9 bases, and 6 bases stayed unmatched. The chain's CDR3 is CASSYDRGRGPQHF. In DNA, the CDR3 is TGTGCCAGCAGCTATGACAGGGGGCGGGGGCCCCAGCATTTT.

DNA for the CDR3: TGTGCCAGCAGCTACCGGGACAGGAGTGGCGAGCAGTACTTC. Translating it yields CASSYRDRSGEQYF. The chain combines TRBV13 with TRBJ2-7, with 8 bases matching TRBD1. The V gene's germline CDR1 is PRHDT and CDR2 FYEKMQ (reference sequence). Trimming removed 4 bases from V and 6 bases from J; junction bases left unmatched: 8. This CDR3 region has 14 residues.

The chain couples TRBV7-8 to TRBJ2-7; D might be TRBD2 (5 bases). The CDR3 extends over 13 amino acids. Germline CDR1 and CDR2: SGHVS and FQNEAQ. V shed 0 bases and J shed 2 bases, with 5 bases lying between them. The CDR3 is CASSLAGAYEQYF. In DNA form, the CDR3 reads TGTGCCAGCAGCTTAGCGGGAGCCTACGAGCAGTACTTC.

The rearrangement uses TRBV9 and TRBJ1-1; D ambiguous. The CDR3 covers 14 residues. Trimming pared 0 bases from V and 0 bases from J, leaving 6 bases between. Looked up from germline, CDR1 is SGDLS and CDR2 is YYNGEE. CDR3 protein: CASSVGTVNTEAFF. The CDR3 DNA reads as TGTGCCAGCAGCGTAGGGACTGTGAACACTGAAGCTTTCTTT.

The genes are TRBV10-3 and TRBJ2-2; 10 bases agree with TRBD1. With V trimmed by 5 bases and J by 5 bases, 5 bases remained unmatched. Germline V gives CDR1 ENHRY, CDR2 SYGVKD. The CDR3 contains 15 residues. The chain's CDR3 is CAISPRDRGTGELFF. DNA of the CDR3: TGTGCCATCAGTCCTCGGGACAGGGGTACCGGGGAGCTGTTTTTT.

The CDR3 here is CASSLGGHSNQPQHF. CDR3 DNA: TGTGCCAGCAGCCTCGGGGGGCATAGCAATCAGCCCCAGCATTTT. This chain uses TRBV5-4 with TRBJ1-5; D perhaps matches TRBD1 (6 bases). CDR3 length: 15 residues. Germline values: CDR1 SGHNT, CDR2 YYREEE (reference sequence). Trimming left V 4 bases short and J 0 bases short, with 11 bases between.

This clone has a handful of counts. This chain uses TRBV19 with TRBJ1-1; D possibly corresponds to TRBD1 (5 bases). V lost 9 bases and J lost 5, with 13 bases in between. The CDR3 consists of 12 residues. CDR1 and CDR2 (germline): LNHDA, SQIVND (reference sequence). CDR3 in DNA: TGTGCCAGCTTTTCAGGGTTGACTGAAGCTTTCTTT. It specifies CASFSGLTEAFF.

The chain recombines TRBV27 with TRBJ2-7; tentative D call: TRBD2 (6 bases). The V and J ends lost 1 base and 4 bases respectively, with 14 bases between them. The CDR3 is 15 amino acids. Germline assignment: CDR1 MNHEY and CDR2 SMNVEV (reference sequence). CDR3 nucleotides: TGTGCCAGCAGTTTATGGTCCAGGAGCGGGTACGAGCAGTACTTC. Translating gives CASSLWSRSGYEQYF.

The chain employs TRBV5-6 and TRBJ2-2; tentative D call: TRBD2 (5 bases). The CDR3 contains 15 residues. Trimming cost V 5 bases and J 4 bases, with 15 bases left between them. CDR1 and CDR2 (germline): SGHDT, YYEEEE. For the CDR3, the DNA is TGTGCCAGCAGTTCCTCCGGGATTCCCACCGGGGAGCTGTTTTTT. It codes for CASSSSGIPTGELFF. Based on the CDR3 plus reference TRBV5-6 and TRBJ2-2, the full variable domain is DAGVTQSPTHLIKTRGQQVTLRCSPKSGHDTVSWYQQALGQGPQFIFQYYEEEERQRGNFPDRFSGHQFPNYSSELNVNALLLGDSALYLCASSSSGIPTGELFFGEGSRLTVL.

The chain uses TRBV5-1 and TRBJ1-1; no clear D. V lost 4 bases and J lost 4, with 8 bases in between. Germline loops: CDR1 SGHRS, CDR2 YFSETQ. The CDR3 runs 12 residues. CDR3 sequence: CASSSVSTEAFF. For the CDR3, the DNA is TGCGCCAGCAGCAGTGTCAGCACTGAAGCTTTCTTT.

The rearrangement links TRBV5-5 to TRBJ2-7; perhaps TRBD1 as D (5 bases). The V end was cut by 0 bases, the J end by 2 bases, with 9 bases between. CDR3 length equals 14 residues. Germline V gene sequence: CDR1 SGHKS, CDR2 YYEKEE (reference sequence). The CDR3 sequence: CASSLASRAYEQYF. The DNA of the CDR3 is TGTGCCAGCAGCTTGGCGTCCAGGGCCTACGAGCAGTACTTC.

The chain has TRBV28 and TRBJ2-1, with TRBD2 matching 10 bases. Germline CDR1 reads MDHEN; CDR2 reads SYDVKM. V gave up 4 bases and J gave up 6 bases; unmatched junction bases: 12. The CDR3 spans 17 residues. This CDR3 is CASSSILAGSIPNEQFF. The CDR3 bases are TGTGCCAGCAGTTCCATACTAGCGGGGAGCATCCCCAATGAGCAGTTCTTC.

The chain has TRBV5-1 and TRBJ1-2; 8 nucleotides line up with TRBD1. This CDR3 has 16 amino acids. The junction had 8 bases not matched to a gene; V was cut back by 2 bases and J by 2 bases. Per the germline V gene, CDR1 is SGHRS and CDR2 is YFSETQ. The CDR3 loop is CASSLFIYRGNYGYTF. CDR3 nucleotides: TGCGCCAGCAGCTTATTTATTTACAGGGGGAACTATGGCTACACCTTC. The entire variable domain, with the rest obtained from reference TRBV5-1 and TRBJ1-2, is as follows: KAGVTQTPRYLIKTRGQQVTLSCSPISGHRSVSWYQQTPGQGLQFLFEYFSETQRNKGNFPGRFSGRQFSNSRSEMNVSTLELGDSALYLCASSLFIYRGNYGYTFGSGTRLTVV.